A single sample gave rise to the 17 T cell receptor beta chains below, sequenced in a study of cytotoxic CD8 clonotypes in ibrutinib-treated CLL. The data were produced by immunoSEQ multiplex PCR, yet TCRdb's version contains in-frame clones alone and is incomplete. Of some 150,000 clones in the sample, 77% are singletons; the top ten hold around 30%. The source was PBMCs, collected after 12 months of ibrutinib treatment. The receptors here all came from a human donor with chronic lymphocytic leukemia.

This sequence joins TRBV30 and TRBJ2-1; 8 positions match TRBD2. V was pared by 5 bases and J by 10 bases, with 13 bases of the junction left unmatched. Germline loops: CDR1 GTSNPN, CDR2 SVGIG (reference sequence). CDR3 length: 14 amino acids. CDR3 DNA sequence: TGTGCCTGGGGACGGGCGGGAGGAGGTCGCGAGCAGTTCTTC. Translated, it gives CAWGRAGGGREQFF.

The rearrangement uses TRBV5-1 and TRBJ2-1; D perhaps matches TRBD2 (5 bases). The CDR3 spans 18 residues. The V gene lost 3 bases and the J gene lost 1 base, with 20 bases spanning the gap. The germline gives CDR1 SGHRS, CDR2 YFSETQ. In DNA, the CDR3 is TGCGCCAGCAGCTCCGGGATCCGTACCCAAACTTCCTACAATGAGCAGTTCTTC. Translated, it gives CASSSGIRTQTSYNEQFF.

The chain carries TRBV6-1 and TRBJ2-7, with unresolved D. This CDR3 contains 13 residues. Trimming removed 5 bases at V and 4 bases at J, with 12 bases between. Germline V gives CDR1 MNHNS, CDR2 SASEGT. CDR3 DNA: TGTGCCAGCAGTTCCCGCGTGGTGTACGAGCAGTACTTC. Residues: CASSSRVVYEQYF.

This sequence joins TRBV2 and TRBJ2-2, with D unclear. In germline, CDR1 is SNHLY, CDR2 FYNNEI. The CDR3 length is 11 residues. The CDR3 region has the DNA TGTGTATACAGAAGCACCGGGGAGCTGTTTTTT. Its protein is CVYRSTGELFF. Looking up the rest from reference TRBV2 and TRBJ2-2 gives the full variable domain: EPEVTQTPSHQVTQMGQEVILRCVPISNHLYFYWYRQILGQKVEFLVSFYNNEISEKSEIFDDQFSVERPDGSNFTLKIRSTKLEDSAMYFCVYRSTGELFFGEGSRLTVL.

The chain employs TRBV7-6 and TRBJ1-2; a weak D match, TRBD1 (6 bases). The V gene's germline CDR1 is SGHVS and CDR2 FNYEAQ. This CDR3 is built from 16 residues. The ends were cut back, 1 base at V and 5 bases at J, with 17 bases in the middle. The CDR3 sequence is CASSLGMTGGSYGYTF. The CDR3 DNA is TGTGCCAGCAGCTTAGGGATGACAGGAGGATCGTATGGCTACACCTTC.

The chain links TRBV7-9 to TRBJ1-4, with D uncertain. The CDR3 loop spans 16 amino acids. V lost 3 bases to trimming and J lost 4 bases, with 15 bases between them. The germline V gene encodes CDR1 SEHNR and CDR2 FQNEAQ (reference sequence). CDR3 sequence reads: CASSFATLRLNEKLFF. DNA of the CDR3: TGTGCCAGCAGCTTCGCCACTCTGCGGCTTAATGAAAAACTGTTTTTT.

This clone was seen more than once but under ten times. V and J are TRBV30 and TRBJ1-5, with a possible D match to TRBD1 (5 bases). The germline V and J ends were trimmed by 0 bases and 6 bases, with 15 bases remaining between them. Germline V lookup: CDR1 GTSNPN, CDR2 SVGIG (reference sequence). The CDR3 length is 15 residues. The CDR3 DNA is TGTGCCTGGAGTGTGTCAGGGTCTTGGAGTCAGCCCCAGCATTTT. Its protein product is CAWSVSGSWSQPQHF.

J is TRBJ2-5 and V is TRBV7-2; D may correspond to TRBD1 or TRBD2 (5 bases each). Trimming cost V 6 bases and J 5 bases, with 13 bases left between them. This CDR3 has 13 amino acids. Germline-derived CDR1 and CDR2 are SGHTA and FQGNSA. CDR3 in DNA: TGTGCCAGCAGTACGGGACCCGGGGAGACCCAGTACTTC. Residues: CASSTGPGETQYF.

This chain uses TRBV6-1 with TRBJ2-7; D is uncertain. The V and J ends lost 0 bases and 3 bases respectively, with 12 bases between them. From germline, CDR1 is MNHNS and CDR2 SASEGT. The CDR3 length is 15 residues. CDR3 coding DNA: TGTGCCAGCAGTGAAGCACCGACGGTGATCTACGAGCAGTACTTC. Translated, it gives CASSEAPTVIYEQYF.

The chain recombines TRBV14 with TRBJ2-7, with a weak D call TRBD1 (6 bases). The CDR3 has 15 amino acids. The V gene lost 0 bases and the J gene lost 0 bases, with 9 bases spanning the gap. Germline V CDR1 and CDR2: SGHDN, FVKESK. CDR3 loop: CASSQDRGLSYEQYF. The CDR3 DNA reads TGTGCCAGCAGCCAAGACAGGGGCCTCTCCTACGAGCAGTACTTC.

V is TRBV9 and J is TRBJ1-1, with 8 bases aligning to TRBD1. Germline CDR1 SGDLS, CDR2 YYNGEE. V dropped 6 bases and J dropped 1; count of bases not matched to a gene: 11. The CDR3 extends over 16 amino acids. CDR3 nucleotide sequence: TGTGCCAGCACCTTGACAGGGGAGCTAAGGAACACTGAAGCTTTCTTT. The encoded protein is CASTLTGELRNTEAFF. The full variable domain, in which reference TRBV9 and TRBJ1-1 provide the parts outside the CDR3, is DSGVTQTPKHLITATGQRVTLRCSPRSGDLSVYWYQQSLDQGLQFLIQYYNGEERAKGNILERFSAQQFPDLHSELNLSSLELGDSALYFCASTLTGELRNTEAFFGQGTRLTVV.

This chain links TRBV28 with TRBJ2-7, with 12 bases identical to TRBD1. There are 16 residues in the CDR3. J gave up 5 bases and V 3 bases, and 8 bases lay outside the gene matches. CDR1 MDHEN and CDR2 SYDVKM come from the germline V gene. The CDR3: CASSFSAGQGAHEQYF. In DNA form, the CDR3 reads TGTGCCAGCAGTTTTTCGGCGGGACAGGGGGCCCACGAGCAGTACTTC.

V gene TRBV2 combines with J gene TRBJ2-5, with D tentatively TRBD1 or TRBD2 (5 bases each). This CDR3 contains 13 residues. V lost 6 bases to trimming and J lost 5 bases, with 13 bases between them. The germline V gene encodes CDR1 SNHLY and CDR2 FYNNEI. CDR3 amino acids: CASSVAEGETQYF. The CDR3 region has the DNA TGTGCCAGCAGCGTCGCAGAGGGGGAGACCCAGTACTTC.

This clone has at least ten counts. The chain employs TRBV7-9 and TRBJ2-1; D remains unclear. CDR1 and CDR2 from the germline V gene are SEHNR and FQNEAQ (reference sequence). With 5 bases removed from V and 9 bases from J, the gap between germline ends came to 14 bases. CDR3 size: 13 residues. CDR3 sequence reads: CASSPFSSVEQFF. Written as DNA, the CDR3 is TGTGCCAGCAGCCCCTTTTCTAGTGTTGAGCAGTTCTTC.

In the case of this clone: This sample includes further DNA sequences coding for the same CDR3. V is TRBV18 and J is TRBJ2-7; D remains ambiguous. The length of the CDR3 is 11 residues. Germline CDR1 reads KGHSH; CDR2 reads LQKENI. V was clipped by 6 bases and J by 2 bases, with 5 bases between them. In nucleotides, the CDR3 is TGTGCCAGCTCTCCCGCCTACGAGCAGTACTTC. It is translated as CASSPAYEQYF.

The CDR3 DNA reads TGTGCCAGCAGCCAAAGTTCAGGGCTGGGCTCCTACGAGCAGTACTTC. Its protein product is CASSQSSGLGSYEQYF. V is TRBV14 and J is TRBJ2-7; TRBD1 might be the D (5 bases). CDR3 length: 16 residues. The V and J ends lost 2 bases and 0 bases respectively, with 14 bases between them. Germline CDR1 SGHDN, CDR2 FVKESK.

This clone was seen a few times. V and J are TRBV7-8 and TRBJ2-7; 9 nucleotides line up with TRBD2. Trimming at V came to 5 bases and at J to 2 bases, leaving 10 bases not matched to a gene. From germline, CDR1 is SGHVS and CDR2 FQNEAQ. CDR3 length equals 16 residues. CDR3 nucleotide sequence: TGTGCCAGCAGCCGTGGGATAGCGGGGGACACCTACGAGCAGTACTTC. As protein: CASSRGIAGDTYEQYF. Full variable domain (outside the CDR3, taken from reference TRBV7-8 and TRBJ2-7): GAGVSQSPRYKVAKRGQDVALRCDPISGHVSLFWYQQALGQGPEFLTYFQNEAQLDKSGLPSDRFFAERPEGSVSTLKIQRTQQEDSAVYLCASSRGIAGDTYEQYFGPGTRLTVT.